This is a list of T cell receptor beta chains from one sample in a study of vaccination and CD4 T cells after COVID-19. TCRdb passed the PCR reads through MiXCR, listing each CDR3 protein once. Of roughly 20,000 distinct CDR3 sequences in the sample, about 59% are singletons; the top ten hold under 30%. No antigen has been assigned to these receptors. This specimen consisted of CD4+ T cells from blood, cultured in vitro, obtained before SARS-CoV-2 vaccination. The receptors were sampled from a human donor who received a COVID-19 vaccine. Both conserved end residues are part of each CDR3. The D gene is left open where the match is weak. Size is stated for part of the rows, as once, few or many counts, or as a class when the clone is expanded.

j_call | cdr3_length | d_call | clone_size | v_call | cdr3_aa | cdr3_nt
TRBJ2-5 | 13 | . | few | TRBV12-3/TRBV12-4 | CASSLGPPETQYF | TGTGCCAGCAGCCTCGGGCCGCCGGAGACCCAGTACTTC
TRBJ2-3 | 13 | . | . | TRBV9 | CASLTSRFDTQYF | TGTGCCAGCTTGACTAGTCGATTTGATACGCAGTATTTT
TRBJ1-1 | 13 | . | . | TRBV19 | CASSALFGTEAFF | TGTGCCAGTAGTGCCCTGTTCGGCACTGAAGCTTTCTTT
TRBJ1-6 | 13 | . | . | TRBV20-1 | CSAFRDPNSPLHF | TGCAGTGCTTTCCGGGACCCTAATTCACCCCTCCACTTT
TRBJ1-3 | 14 | . | . | TRBV24-1 | CATSDVSSGNTIYF | TGTGCCACCAGTGATGTGAGCTCTGGAAACACCATATATTTT
TRBJ1-2 | 15 | . | . | TRBV11-2 | CASSPRQRRLGGYTF | TGTGCCAGCAGCCCTAGACAGAGGCGATTGGGGGGCTACACCTTC
TRBJ1-1 | 11 | . | few | TRBV30 | CAWSKQTAAFF | TGTGCCTGGAGTAAGCAGACCGCAGCTTTCTTT
TRBJ2-5 | 14 | TRBD2 | few | TRBV24-1 | CATQRGPYQETQYF | TGTGCCACCCAGCGGGGGCCTTACCAAGAGACCCAGTACTTC
TRBJ2-7 | 14 | . | . | TRBV4-2 | CASSQDREGSEQYF | TGTGCCAGCAGCCAAGATCGGGAAGGATCCGAGCAGTACTTC
TRBJ1-6 | 12 | . | . | TRBV7-8 | CASSLHNSPLHF | TGTGCCAGCAGCTTACATAATTCACCCCTCCACTTT
TRBJ1-6 | 15 | . | . | TRBV18 | CASSPPSREGSPLHF | TGTGCCAGCTCACCACCGAGCAGGGAGGGTTCACCCCTCCACTTT
TRBJ1-6 | 14 | . | . | TRBV20-1 | CSARLDSDNSPLHF | TGCAGTGCTAGGTTGGACTCAGATAATTCACCCCTCCACTTT
TRBJ1-2 | 16 | . | . | TRBV10-1 | CASSEFKALLDYGYTF | TGCGCCAGCAGTGAGTTCAAGGCCCTACTAGACTATGGCTACACCTTC
TRBJ2-5 | 13 | . | . | TRBV7-8 | CASSSGRQETQYF | TGTGCCAGCAGCTCCGGGAGACAAGAGACCCAGTACTTC
TRBJ1-2 | 14 | . | . | TRBV21-1 | CASSKGRINYGYTF | TGTGCCAGCAGCAAAGGTCGGATTAACTATGGCTACACCTTC
TRBJ2-1 | 13 | . | . | TRBV12-3/TRBV12-4 | CASSLFTYNEQFF | TGTGCCAGCAGTTTATTCACCTACAATGAGCAGTTCTTC
TRBJ2-5 | 16 | TRBD2 | . | TRBV2 | CASRARRRGGVETQYF | TGTGCCAGCAGGGCGAGGAGGCGGGGGGGTGTGGAGACCCAGTACTTC
TRBJ2-2 | 14 | . | . | TRBV20-1 | CSARGGAGTGELFF | TGCAGTGCTAGAGGTGGGGCTGGCACCGGGGAGCTGTTTTTT
TRBJ2-3 | 16 | TRBD2 | . | TRBV20-1 | CSARDAGLAVSDTQYF | TGCAGTGCTAGAGATGCAGGGCTAGCGGTATCAGATACGCAGTATTTT
TRBJ2-7 | 14 | TRBD1 | . | TRBV5-4 | CASSSPQGAREQYF | TGTGCCAGCAGCTCGCCCCAGGGGGCGCGTGAGCAGTACTTC
TRBJ1-2 | 15 | . | . | TRBV19 | CASSIGRPRNYGYTF | TGTGCCAGTAGTATAGGGAGACCTCGAAACTATGGCTACACCTTC
TRBJ1-5 | 18 | TRBD1 | . | TRBV6-1 | CASSTPGQLKGSNQPQHF | TGTGCCAGCAGCACGCCGGGACAGCTAAAAGGTAGCAATCAGCCCCAGCATTTT
TRBJ1-2 | 14 | TRBD1 | . | TRBV19 | CASSPTGGGYGYTF | TGTGCCAGTAGCCCGACAGGGGGGGGTTATGGCTACACCTTC